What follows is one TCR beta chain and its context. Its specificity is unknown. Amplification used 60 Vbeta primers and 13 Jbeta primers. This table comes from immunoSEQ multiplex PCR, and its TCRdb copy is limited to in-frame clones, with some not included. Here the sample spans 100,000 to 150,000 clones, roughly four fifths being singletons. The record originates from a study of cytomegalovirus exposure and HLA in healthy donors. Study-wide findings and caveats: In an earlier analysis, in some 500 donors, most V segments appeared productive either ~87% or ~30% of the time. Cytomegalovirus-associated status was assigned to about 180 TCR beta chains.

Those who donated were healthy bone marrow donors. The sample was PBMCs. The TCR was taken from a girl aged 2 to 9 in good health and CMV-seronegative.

The CDR3 DNA reads as TGTGCCAGCAGCCTTCTTGGGACAGGGGGCTATGAGCAGTTCTTC. The encoded protein is CASSLLGTGGYEQFF. This sequence joins TRBV7-8 and TRBJ2-1; TRBD1 agrees at 12 bases. V gave up 5 bases and J gave up 8 bases; unmatched junction bases: 7. Germline values: CDR1 SGHVS, CDR2 FQNEAQ. The CDR3 contains 15 residues.